This TCR beta chain was captured in a study of shared clonotypes between healthy human individuals. Study-wide results and caveats: Since donors were few, the genetic and exposure-history diversity represented was limited. Larger estimated richness was generally seen in naive subsets than in memory subsets. Large depth notwithstanding, sorted-subset sequencing proved incomplete by rarefaction.

Clones were sequenced by immunoSEQ multiplex PCR, and TCRdb holds only the in-frame ones, with some missing. The sample lists about 960,000 clones; approximately 80% were seen once. The junction had 14 bases not matched to a gene; V was cut back by 3 bases and J by 5 bases. Germline values: CDR1 LNHNV, CDR2 YYDKDF (reference sequence). This CDR3 comprises 17 residues. With respect to this clone: The antigen is unknown.

This chain connects TRBV15 to TRBJ1-2, with TRBD1 matching 8 bases. The sequenced sample consisted of memory CD4+ T cells sorted from blood. Subset: CD45RA-negative fraction. This sequence originates from a man aged 18 to 30 in good health. Here the CDR3 reads CATSRDTATGGGYGYTF. CDR3 nucleotides: TGTGCCACCAGCAGGGATACGGCCACAGGGGGAGGATATGGCTACACCTTC.